This is a list of T cell receptor beta chains from one sample in a study of tumor-infiltrating lymphocytes in localized non-small cell lung cancer. Repertoires were generated with immunoSEQ multiplex PCR, while TCRdb's copy carries only in-frame clones and drops some. The sample holds 15,000 or so clones, under 80% seen once. The sample taken for sequencing was lung tumor tissue. These TCRs come from a human donor with non-small cell lung cancer. The CDR3 runs from the conserved cysteine through the conserved F or W. D genes are given only for firm matches. Clone size is not always given. Where it is, it says once, few, many or a class for expanded clones.

abundance	v_gene	j_gene	d_gene	CDR3nt	CDR3aa
.	TRBV19	TRBJ2-5	.	TGTGCCAGTAGTATGTGGGCTAGCCAAGAGACCCAGTACTTC	CASSMWASQETQYF
.	TRBV27	TRBJ1-1	TRBD1	TGTGCCAGCAGTTTTTACAGGGGAGCTGAAGCTTTCTTT	CASSFYRGAEAFF
.	TRBV10-3	TRBJ2-7	.	TGTGCCATCAGTGGCCGGGACTCCAACGTGGGTGAGCAGTACTTC	CAISGRDSNVGEQYF
.	TRBV18	TRBJ1-1	TRBD1	TGTGCCAGCTCACTCAGGGGGCAGAACACTGAAGCTTTCTTT	CASSLRGQNTEAFF
.	TRBV14	TRBJ2-1	.	TGTGCCAGCAGCCAAGAAACCAATGAGCAGTTCTTC	CASSQETNEQFF
.	TRBV4-2	TRBJ2-1	TRBD2	TGTGCCAGCAGGAAAACTAGCGGGAACAACTACAATGAGCAGTTCTTC	CASRKTSGNNYNEQFF
.	TRBV30	TRBJ1-5	TRBD1	TGTGCCTGGAGTGGAGGGGGACAGGGGAATCAGCCCCAGCATTTT	CAWSGGGQGNQPQHF
.	TRBV5-1	TRBJ2-5	TRBD2	TGCGCCAGCAGCCCGGACGCTAGCGGGAGTGTGGTAGAGACCCAGTACTTC	CASSPDASGSVVETQYF
.	TRBV27	TRBJ1-1	.	TGTGCCAGCAGTTTTAGCGTCCCGGGGTACACTGAAGCTTTCTTT	CASSFSVPGYTEAFF
.	TRBV7-2	TRBJ1-2	.	TGTGCCAGCAGCTCGGACAGTAATAACTATGGCTACACCTTC	CASSSDSNNYGYTF
.	TRBV5-1	TRBJ1-1	.	TGCGCCAGCAGCCCCCAGGGGATTAGAACTGAAGCTTTCTTT	CASSPQGIRTEAFF
once	TRBV6-1	TRBJ1-5	.	TGTGCCAGCAGTGGCCCCCCGGGACGGGAAGACTTTAGCAATCAGCCCCAGCATTTT	CASSGPPGREDFSNQPQHF
.	TRBV2	TRBJ1-5	.	TGTGCCAGCGGGGAGAATAGCAATCAGCCCCAGCATTTT	CASGENSNQPQHF
.	TRBV27	TRBJ2-6	.	TGTGCCAGCAGTTCCTCGGAGGGGGCCAACGTCCTGACTTTC	CASSSSEGANVLTF
.	TRBV30	TRBJ1-6	TRBD1	TGTGCCTGGTCACCAATTACAGGGGGGAATTCACCCCTCCACTTT	CAWSPITGGNSPLHF
.	TRBV30	TRBJ1-2	TRBD1	TGTGCCTGGAGTGTACCCGGGACAGCCTCTGAAAACTATGGCTACACCTTC	CAWSVPGTASENYGYTF
.	TRBV7-2	TRBJ2-3	.	TGTGCCAGCAGCTTAGTTCCCGCGTGTTGTAATACGCAGTATTTT	CASSLVPACCNTQYF
.	TRBV2	TRBJ1-5	.	TGTGCCAGCAGTTCAGGGTCGTCCCAGCATTTT	CASSSGSSQHF
.	TRBV15	TRBJ2-4	TRBD2	TGTGCCACCAGCCTAGGGAGGGCTTACAAAAACATTCAGTACTTC	CATSLGRAYKNIQYF
.	TRBV6-1	TRBJ1-3	.	TGTGCCAGCAGTGGACAGGCATACTCTGGAAACACCATATATTTT	CASSGQAYSGNTIYF
.	TRBV25-1	TRBJ1-1	TRBD1	TGTGCCAGCAGTGAATCAGGGGGCGACACTGAAGCTTTCTTT	CASSESGGDTEAFF
.	TRBV19	TRBJ2-1	TRBD2	TGTGCCAGCGGACTAGCGGGAGCGGTTGAGCAGTTCTTC	CASGLAGAVEQFF